Below are 31 T cell receptor beta chains sequenced from a single sample in a study of identical twins (dated by TCRdb to 2016 to 2017). Library construction relied on 5' RACE. Sequencing took place on an Illumina HiSeq 2000. Starting from the raw public reads, TCRdb applied fastp trimming at Q25, assembled clones with MiXCR and retained in-frame beta chains. Each CDR3 protein gets just one entry, which takes the most common genes and DNA from the rows behind it. The sample yields a few hundred thousand distinct CDR3 sequences; more than 20% were counted once. The ten largest clones represent 2.9% of the sample. These data were also filed under a second study, of T cells expressing NK-cell markers.

The sample taken for sequencing was CD4+ T cells sorted from blood. These receptors originate from a woman in her late teens or twenties in good health.

This clonotype was picked up a small number of times. The rearrangement links TRBV5-4 to TRBJ2-3; TRBD2 is a possible D gene (5 bases). CDR3 length: 14 amino acids. Per germline, CDR1 SGHNT and CDR2 YYREEE (reference sequence). V was clipped by 7 bases and J by 0 bases, with 12 bases between them. The CDR3, as DNA: TGTGCCAGCGGCCGGGGTGCTAGCACAGATACGCAGTATTTT. Amino acids: CASGRGASTDTQYF.

A few counts support this clonotype. The J gene is TRBJ1-4, the V gene TRBV7-9; D is ambiguous. The germline gives CDR1 SEHNR, CDR2 FQNEAQ (reference sequence). Trimming pared 5 bases from V and 5 bases from J, leaving 12 bases between. The length of the CDR3 is 14 residues. In DNA form, the CDR3 reads TGTGCCAGCAGCAATGCGGTCTTGAATGAAAAACTGTTTTTT. Protein product: CASSNAVLNEKLFF.

This clonotype has just a few counts. In DNA, the CDR3 is TGTGCCAGCAGCTTCACCTCTAGCGGAGACACAGATACGCAGTATTTT. Residues: CASSFTSSGDTDTQYF. The chain has TRBV9 and TRBJ2-3; TRBD2 agrees at 7 bases. The CDR3 is 16 amino acids. Germline V gene lookup returns CDR1 SGDLS and CDR2 YYNGEE. Trimming at V came to 4 bases and at J to 2 bases, leaving 10 bases not matched to a gene.

This clonotype was detected only a few times. This chain joins TRBV20-1 and TRBJ1-6; TRBD1 agrees at 9 bases. With 5 bases clipped from V and 9 bases from J, the junction kept 5 bases outside the gene matches. Per germline, CDR1 DFQATT and CDR2 SNEGSKA (reference sequence). The CDR3 is 13 amino acids. CDR3 region: CSAVRDRVSPLHF. CDR3 sequence (DNA): TGCAGTGCTGTCCGGGACAGGGTTTCACCCCTCCACTTT.

V is TRBV3-1 and J is TRBJ2-5; possibly TRBD2 for D (5 bases). The CDR3 consists of 14 residues. Germline V gene lookup returns CDR1 LGHDT and CDR2 YNNKEL (reference sequence). Trimming shortened V by 4 bases and J by 8 bases, and 17 bases separated the two germline ends. CDR3 nucleotides: TGTGCCAGCAGCCCGACTACCCAACCTGATACCCAGTACTTC. Its translation: CASSPTTQPDTQYF.

The genes are TRBV20-1 and TRBJ2-5; 11 nucleotides match TRBD1. The CDR3 runs 14 residues. The V gene's germline CDR1 is DFQATT and CDR2 SNEGSKA (reference sequence). After removal of 7 bases from V and 2 bases from J, the junction contained 6 bases not matched to a gene. This CDR3 reads CSGTGGLRQETQYF. The CDR3 DNA reads as TGCAGTGGGACAGGGGGCCTGCGGCAAGAGACCCAGTACTTC.

This clonotype was recorded a few times. The chain combines TRBV20-1 with TRBJ1-1, with D perhaps TRBD1 (5 bases). Germline V gene sequence: CDR1 DFQATT, CDR2 SNEGSKA (reference sequence). The V and J ends lost 5 bases and 9 bases respectively, with 22 bases between them. The CDR3 length is 14 residues. CDR3 sequence reads: CSASHKLGGEKAFF. CDR3 coding DNA: TGCAGTGCTTCCCATAAGCTGGGAGGGGAGAAAGCTTTCTTT.

The CDR3 DNA is TGCGCCAGCAGCCAAGAGGTGGCACAGGGGTATGAAAAACTGTTTTTT. The encoded protein is CASSQEVAQGYEKLFF. The chain links TRBV4-1 to TRBJ1-4, with 7 nucleotides matching TRBD1. J lost 6 bases, V lost 0 bases, and 7 bases had no gene match. The CDR3 has 16 residues. Germline CDR1 and CDR2: MGHRA and YSYEKL.

This clonotype was found a few times. The chain carries TRBV5-6 and TRBJ1-1; D is ambiguous. In germline, CDR1 is SGHDT, CDR2 YYEEEE. Trimming took off 0 bases at V and 11 bases at J, with 11 bases between the two ends. The length of the CDR3 is 12 residues. CDR3: CASSLDRAAAFF. The CDR3 DNA is TGTGCCAGCAGCTTGGACCGTGCAGCCGCTTTCTTT.

The chain employs TRBV5-6 and TRBJ2-1; the match to TRBD1 covers 7 bases. The germline CDR1 and CDR2 sequences are SGHDT and YYEEEE. CDR3 length: 16 residues. V trimming: 3 bases; J trimming: 7 bases; junction bases outside the gene matches: 13. CDR3 residues: CASSYKPGQPRNEQFF. The CDR3 coding sequence is TGTGCCAGCAGCTACAAGCCGGGACAGCCTAGGAATGAGCAGTTCTTC. The full variable domain, in which reference TRBV5-6 and TRBJ2-1 provide the parts outside the CDR3, is DAGVTQSPTHLIKTRGQQVTLRCSPKSGHDTVSWYQQALGQGPQFIFQYYEEEERQRGNFPDRFSGHQFPNYSSELNVNALLLGDSALYLCASSYKPGQPRNEQFFGPGTRLTVL.

The chain recombines TRBV6-5 with TRBJ1-6, with 7 nucleotides matching TRBD1. Per germline, CDR1 MNHEY and CDR2 SVGAGI. CDR3 length equals 16 residues. V trimming: 4 bases; J trimming: 14 bases; junction bases outside the gene matches: 17. The CDR3 sequence: CASSSGWTGPRSTLHF. The CDR3 coding sequence is TGTGCCAGCAGTTCGGGTTGGACAGGACCGAGATCCACCCTCCACTTT.

In its sample, this clonotype was seen a few times. The V call is TRBV10-3, the J call TRBJ1-2; D may be TRBD1 (5 bases). The CDR3 runs to 11 residues. V lost 6 bases to trimming and J lost 9 bases, with 11 bases between them. CDR1 and CDR2 from the germline V gene are ENHRY and SYGVKD. CDR3: CAISRDARYTF. In DNA form, the CDR3 reads TGTGCCATCAGCAGGGACGCTCGCTACACCTTC.

This clonotype was recorded a few times. The rearrangement joins TRBV5-6 to TRBJ2-3; the D gene is possibly TRBD1 (5 bases). The germline V gene encodes CDR1 SGHDT and CDR2 YYEEEE. Trimming pared 0 bases from V and 1 base from J, leaving 12 bases between. The CDR3 covers 16 residues. The CDR3 spells CASSLGPEGGTDTQYF. The CDR3 DNA is TGTGCCAGCAGCTTGGGCCCTGAAGGGGGCACAGATACGCAGTATTTT.

The chain couples TRBV29-1 to TRBJ2-7; possibly TRBD2 for D (6 bases). Per germline, CDR1 SQVTM and CDR2 ANQGSEA. V was cut by 4 bases and J by 2 bases, with 15 bases left in between. The CDR3 contains 14 residues. CDR3: CSVGHRDSTYEQYF. The CDR3 nucleotides are TGCAGCGTTGGGCACCGGGACTCCACCTACGAGCAGTACTTC.

This clonotype was detected a few times. The V and J genes are TRBV20-1 and TRBJ2-1; the match to TRBD2 covers 8 bases. The CDR3 covers 14 residues. V was pared by 4 bases and J by 8 bases, with 10 bases of the junction left unmatched. Per germline, CDR1 DFQATT and CDR2 SNEGSKA (reference sequence). This CDR3 reads CSATISGIIDEQFF. DNA of the CDR3: TGCAGTGCTACTATTAGCGGGATTATCGATGAGCAGTTCTTC.

There are a few counts of this clonotype. This chain uses TRBV14 with TRBJ2-1; 8 bases agree with TRBD1. Germline CDR1 reads SGHDN; CDR2 reads FVKESK. Trimming cost V 9 bases and J 4 bases; bases outside gene matches: 8. This CDR3 has 14 amino acids. DNA for the CDR3: TGTGCCAGTTCAGACAGGGGATTATACAATGAGCAGTTCTTC. It encodes CASSDRGLYNEQFF. Using reference TRBV14 and TRBJ2-1 for the parts outside the CDR3, the full variable domain is EAGVTQFPSHSVIEKGQTVTLRCDPISGHDNLYWYRRVMGKEIKFLLHFVKESKQDESGMPNNRFLAERTGGTYSTLKVQPAELEDSGVYFCASSDRGLYNEQFFGPGTRLTVL.

This clonotype was seen a handful of times. This chain connects TRBV24-1 to TRBJ2-3; D is unresolved. Looked up from germline, CDR1 is KGHDR and CDR2 is SFDVKD. V lost 5 bases, J lost 2 bases, and 7 bases lay in between. The CDR3 totals 13 residues. The CDR3 here is CATSAVDTDTQYF. The CDR3 bases are TGTGCCACCAGTGCCGTGGACACAGATACGCAGTATTTT.

This sequence joins TRBV6-1 and TRBJ1-5, with a possible D match to TRBD1 (5 bases). V was cut by 7 bases and J by 0 bases, with 10 bases left in between. The CDR3 has 14 amino acids. From germline, CDR1 is MNHNS and CDR2 SASEGT. DNA of the CDR3: TGTGCCAGCAAGCGGGACTCTAGCAATCAGCCCCAGCATTTT. Translated, it gives CASKRDSSNQPQHF.

Note on this clonotype: At one boundary the junction diverges from the germline segment, which might be a read error. The chain carries TRBV25-1 and TRBJ1-2; no definite D call. Germline-derived CDR1 and CDR2 are MGHDK and SYGVNS. The CDR3 has 11 amino acids. The CDR3 bases are TGTGCCAGCAGTGATGTCAAGATGACCAAGTTC. Translating it yields CASSDVKMTKF.

The genes are TRBV25-1 and TRBJ2-7, with TRBD2 matching over 7 bases. Germline CDR1 reads MGHDK; CDR2 reads SYGVNS. V lost 6 bases, J lost 3 bases, and 5 bases stayed unmatched. This CDR3 has 13 amino acids. The CDR3 loop reads CASRRGLDYEQYF. The DNA of the CDR3 is TGTGCCAGCAGGAGAGGACTAGACTACGAGCAGTACTTC.

The chain joins TRBV15 to TRBJ2-7, with D possibly matching TRBD1 (6 bases). The CDR3 is 15 residues long. In germline, CDR1 is LNHNV, CDR2 YYDKDF (reference sequence). Trimming took off 5 bases at V and 2 bases at J, with 16 bases between the two ends. CDR3 residues: CATSRRTVRTYEQYF. The CDR3 nucleotides are TGTGCCACCAGCCGTCGGACAGTGAGAACCTACGAGCAGTACTTC.

The table lists this clonotype with many counts. Here the CDR3 reads CASSPRTLNTEAFF. The CDR3 DNA reads as TGTGCCAGCAGCCCGAGGACCCTGAACACTGAAGCTTTCTTT. The J gene is TRBJ1-1, the V gene TRBV3-1; D gene unclear. CDR1 LGHDT and CDR2 YNNKEL come from the germline V gene (reference sequence). The CDR3 is 14 amino acids. V was cut by 4 bases and J by 0 bases, with 9 bases left in between.

Only a few counts were recorded for this clonotype. The V gene is TRBV2, the J gene TRBJ2-6; the match to TRBD1 covers 8 bases. From germline, CDR1 is SNHLY and CDR2 FYNNEI. Trimming cost V 6 bases and J 15 bases; bases outside gene matches: 10. This CDR3 region has 13 residues. The CDR3 spells CASSLGQGGGLTF. CDR3 nucleotide sequence: TGTGCCAGCAGCCTCGGACAGGGTGGCGGCCTGACTTTC.

This clonotype was seen a handful of times. The chain uses TRBV20-1 and TRBJ2-7, with D possibly being TRBD2 (5 bases). This CDR3 is 12 amino acids long. Germline V gene sequence: CDR1 DFQATT, CDR2 SNEGSKA (reference sequence). Trimming left V 6 bases short and J 0 bases short, with 9 bases between. CDR3: CSAVRDSYEQYF. The CDR3 region has the DNA TGCAGTGCCGTCCGGGACTCCTACGAGCAGTACTTC.

The V and J genes are TRBV5-1 and TRBJ2-1; TRBD1 or TRBD2 may be the D gene (6 bases each). Deletions cut 0 bases from V and 9 bases from J, with 13 bases between. Per germline, CDR1 SGHRS and CDR2 YFSETQ. The CDR3 length is 14 residues. The CDR3 sequence is CASSLGGGRTEQFF. The DNA for the CDR3 is TGCGCCAGCAGCTTGGGTGGGGGGCGCACTGAGCAGTTCTTC.

The chain uses TRBV5-5 and TRBJ1-5; perhaps TRBD1 as D (5 bases). There are 17 residues in the CDR3. The germline CDR1 and CDR2 sequences are SGHKS and YYEKEE (reference sequence). Trimming left V 3 bases short and J 1 base short, with 17 bases between. The CDR3: CASSSRGVGDSNQPQHF. The CDR3, as DNA: TGTGCCAGCAGCTCCCGGGGAGTGGGGGACAGCAATCAGCCCCAGCATTTT.

The chain employs TRBV27 and TRBJ2-7, with D possibly matching TRBD1 (6 bases). Germline lookup yields CDR1 MNHEY and CDR2 SMNVEV (reference sequence). The CDR3 consists of 17 residues. With 8 bases removed from V and 4 bases from J, the gap between germline ends came to 27 bases. The CDR3 DNA reads as TGTGCCAGCGCATCCCGCACCGAGGACAGCAAGACTTACGAGCAGTACTTC. It encodes CASASRTEDSKTYEQYF.

This clonotype was picked up many times. The rearrangement joins TRBV12-3 or TRBV12-4 to TRBJ1-1; D call uncertain. Trimming removed 5 bases at V and 3 bases at J, with 16 bases between. The CDR3 is 15 residues long. CDR3 DNA: TGTGCCAGCAGTCCGCCCTATTCTGATTACACTGAAGCTTTCTTT. Translation gives CASSPPYSDYTEAFF.

V usage is TRBV5-1 and J usage is TRBJ2-7, with 11 bases fitting TRBD2. The ends lost 6 bases at V and 6 bases at J; junction bases unmatched: 14. In germline, CDR1 is SGHRS, CDR2 YFSETQ. The CDR3 has 16 residues. CDR3 sequence: CASTSRATLAGGEQYF. The CDR3, as DNA: TGCGCCAGCACCTCCAGGGCAACCCTAGCGGGAGGCGAGCAGTACTTC.

The J gene is TRBJ2-2, the V gene TRBV7-8; 7 nucleotides agree with TRBD2. Losses at the gene ends were 7 bases for V and 1 base for J; bases not matched to a gene: 3. The length of the CDR3 is 14 residues. Per germline, CDR1 SGHVS and CDR2 FQNEAQ. In DNA form, the CDR3 reads TGTGCCAGCATGGGAGGGCTGAACACCGGGGAGCTGTTTTTT. Amino acids: CASMGGLNTGELFF.

This clonotype was observed a few times. The chain carries TRBV2 and TRBJ1-1; TRBD1 is a possible D gene (6 bases). The CDR3 is 13 amino acids. Trimming removed 6 bases at V and 7 bases at J, with 15 bases between. Germline values: CDR1 SNHLY, CDR2 FYNNEI. CDR3 in amino acids: CASSRPGVNEAFF. CDR3 coding DNA: TGTGCCAGCAGCCGCCCAGGGGTTAATGAAGCTTTCTTT.